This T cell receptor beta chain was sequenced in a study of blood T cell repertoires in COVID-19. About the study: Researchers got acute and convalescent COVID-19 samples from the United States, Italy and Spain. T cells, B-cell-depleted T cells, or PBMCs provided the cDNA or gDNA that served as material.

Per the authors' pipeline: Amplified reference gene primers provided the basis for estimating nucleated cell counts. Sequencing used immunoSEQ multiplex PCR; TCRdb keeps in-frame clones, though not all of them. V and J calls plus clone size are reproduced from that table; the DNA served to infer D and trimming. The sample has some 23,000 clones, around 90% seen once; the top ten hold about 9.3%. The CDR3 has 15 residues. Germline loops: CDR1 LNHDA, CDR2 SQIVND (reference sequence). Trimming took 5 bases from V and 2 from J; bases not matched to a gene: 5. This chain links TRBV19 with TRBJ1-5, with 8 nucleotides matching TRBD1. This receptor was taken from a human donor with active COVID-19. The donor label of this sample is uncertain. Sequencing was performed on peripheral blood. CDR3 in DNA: TGTGCCAGTAGTTGGACAGGGAGTCGCAATCAGCCCCAGCATTTT. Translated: CASSWTGSRNQPQHF.